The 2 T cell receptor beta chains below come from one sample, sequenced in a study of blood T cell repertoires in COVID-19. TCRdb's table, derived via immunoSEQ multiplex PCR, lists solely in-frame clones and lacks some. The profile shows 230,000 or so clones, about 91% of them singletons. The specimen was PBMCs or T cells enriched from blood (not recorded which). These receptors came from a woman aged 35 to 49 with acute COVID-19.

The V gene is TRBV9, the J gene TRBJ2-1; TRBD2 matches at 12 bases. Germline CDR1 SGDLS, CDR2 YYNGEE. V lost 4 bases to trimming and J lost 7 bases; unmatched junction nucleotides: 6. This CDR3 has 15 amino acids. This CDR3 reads CASSSSGGARNEQFF. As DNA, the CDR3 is TGTGCCAGCAGCTCTAGCGGGGGGGCCAGGAATGAGCAGTTCTTC.

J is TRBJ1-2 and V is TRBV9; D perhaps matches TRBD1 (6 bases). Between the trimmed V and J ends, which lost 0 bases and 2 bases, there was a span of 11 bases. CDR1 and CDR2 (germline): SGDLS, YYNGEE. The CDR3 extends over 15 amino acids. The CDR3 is CASSVGLGANYGYTF. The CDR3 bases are TGTGCCAGCAGCGTAGGGTTGGGGGCCAACTATGGCTACACCTTC.